The next 26 T cell receptor beta chains were all read from a single sample in a study of cytomegalovirus exposure and HLA in healthy donors (dated by TCRdb to between 2016 and 2019). The library came from the immunoSEQ multiplex PCR assay. For the multiplex PCR, a mixture combining 60 forward primers for TCR Vbeta segments and 13 reverse primers for TCR Jbeta segments was used. As stored in TCRdb, this immuneACCESS dataset retains in-frame rearrangements with V and J assigned. A fraction of the clones does not appear; measured against another copy, unresolved V genes explain less than half of the discrepancy, and the remainder lacks a known reason. Here the sample has 160,000 or so clones; approximately 76% occur a single time. The ten largest clones represent around 1.5% of the sample. The specimen was PBMCs. These receptors all come from a man aged 55 to 70 in good health and CMV-seronegative.

This clone was detected once. This rearrangement joins TRBV7-2 to TRBJ2-5; D may be TRBD2 (6 bases). The end of the DNA is better explained by TRBJ2-7, so the J call may be wrong. Germline CDR1 reads SGHTA; CDR2 reads FQGNSA. CDR3 size: 15 residues. The CDR3 nucleotides read TGTGCCAGCACCCTCTTGATAGGCGGGGCCTACGAGCAGTACTTC. Protein: CASTLLIGGAYEQYF.

This chain links TRBV18 with TRBJ1-1; TRBD1 agrees at 7 bases. The ends lost 3 bases at V and 0 bases at J; junction bases unmatched: 7. Germline V gene data show CDR1 as KGHSH and CDR2 as LQKENI. The CDR3 extends over 16 amino acids. The chain's CDR3 is CASSPTGARMNTEAFF. In nucleotides, the CDR3 is TGTGCCAGCTCACCCACAGGGGCCCGCATGAACACTGAAGCTTTCTTT.

The chain carries TRBV28 and TRBJ1-6, with 11 bases fitting TRBD1. Looked up from germline, CDR1 is MDHEN and CDR2 is SYDVKM. The CDR3 runs to 18 residues. The J segment lost 0 bases and the V segment lost 6 bases, leaving 7 bases of the junction unmatched. The CDR3 nucleotides read TGTGCCAGCAGCGCCGGGACAGGGGGTAGCTCCTATAATTCACCCCTCCACTTT. This codes for CASSAGTGGSSYNSPLHF.

This chain links TRBV11-3 with TRBJ2-1; D is unclear. This CDR3 has 13 residues. Trimming left V 10 bases short and J 0 bases short, with 10 bases between. CDR1 is SGHNT and CDR2 is YENEEA in the germline V gene. The CDR3 loop is CAKDCHSYNEQFF. DNA for the CDR3: TGTGCCAAAGACTGTCACTCCTACAATGAGCAGTTCTTC.

This clone has just a few counts. The CDR3 loop reads CASSLPTTSGSTDTQYF. CDR3 nucleotides: TGTGCCAGCAGCTTACCTACGACTAGCGGGAGCACAGATACGCAGTATTTT. The chain couples TRBV7-2 to TRBJ2-3; TRBD2 agrees at 10 bases. Per germline, CDR1 SGHTA and CDR2 FQGNSA. Trimming cost V 2 bases and J 0 bases; bases outside gene matches: 5. This CDR3 comprises 17 residues.

The rearrangement joins TRBV20-1 to TRBJ2-5; no definite D call. Trimming took off 7 bases at V and 7 bases at J, with 10 bases between the two ends. Germline loops: CDR1 DFQATT, CDR2 SNEGSKA (reference sequence). The CDR3 is made up of 10 amino acids. The CDR3 region is CSVSERTQYF. In DNA, the CDR3 is TGCAGTGTCTCTGAGCGGACCCAGTACTTC.

The V call is TRBV5-1, the J call TRBJ1-6, with 8 bases matching TRBD1. Germline V gene data show CDR1 as SGHRS and CDR2 as YFSETQ. This CDR3 has 16 amino acids. V shed 6 bases and J 6 bases; nucleotides not matched to a gene: 11. DNA for the CDR3: TGCGCCAGCACCCCGGGACAGGCAAACCTTAATTCACCCCTCCACTTT. It yields the protein CASTPGQANLNSPLHF. Together with reference TRBV5-1 and TRBJ1-6, the CDR3 gives the full variable domain: KAGVTQTPRYLIKTRGQQVTLSCSPISGHRSVSWYQQTPGQGLQFLFEYFSETQRNKGNFPGRFSGRQFSNSRSEMNVSTLELGDSALYLCASTPGQANLNSPLHFGNGTRLTVT.

The genes are TRBV13 and TRBJ1-5; no clear D. V was shortened by 2 bases and J by 9 bases, with 8 bases between the two germline ends. This CDR3 has 12 amino acids. CDR1 and CDR2 (germline): PRHDT, FYEKMQ (reference sequence). CDR3 bases: TGTGCCAGCAGCTTATACTACGGGCCCCAGCATTTT. It is translated as CASSLYYGPQHF.

This sequence joins TRBV27 and TRBJ1-4; 8 bases are a match to TRBD1. V trimming: 2 bases; J trimming: 5 bases; junction bases outside the gene matches: 10. Germline V CDR1 and CDR2: MNHEY, SMNVEV (reference sequence). The CDR3 consists of 17 residues. CDR3 loop: CASSLGLVTGENEKLFF. For the CDR3, the DNA is TGTGCCAGCAGTTTAGGTCTCGTGACAGGGGAAAATGAAAAACTGTTTTTT.

This clone has only one observation. This chain joins TRBV7-3 and TRBJ2-1; TRBD2 aligns across 7 bases. With 3 bases clipped from V and 4 bases from J, the junction kept 6 bases outside the gene matches. The germline CDR1 and CDR2 sequences are SGHTA and FQGTGA. The CDR3 covers 15 residues. CDR3 sequence reads: CASSFGLADYNEQFF. For the CDR3, the DNA is TGTGCCAGCAGCTTTGGGCTAGCGGATTACAATGAGCAGTTCTTC.

This chain uses TRBV28 with TRBJ2-3, with D maybe TRBD1 (8 bases). CDR3 length equals 16 residues. The V end was cut by 8 bases, the J end by 1 base, with 19 bases between. Per the germline V gene, CDR1 is MDHEN and CDR2 is SYDVKM. The CDR3 coding sequence is TGTGCCAGCCGTGGGGGAGGGACAGGCGGCACAGATACGCAGTATTTT. Residues: CASRGGGTGGTDTQYF.

V usage is TRBV28 and J usage is TRBJ2-7, with D possibly being TRBD1 (6 bases). CDR3 length: 15 residues. V gave up 4 bases and J gave up 5 bases, with 18 bases separating them. Germline-derived CDR1 and CDR2 are MDHEN and SYDVKM. This chain's CDR3 is CASSSWGQGINEQYF. CDR3 bases: TGTGCCAGCAGTTCATGGGGGCAGGGGATAAACGAGCAGTACTTC.

The J gene is TRBJ1-1, the V gene TRBV5-6, with 7 bases that match TRBD1. This CDR3 region has 17 residues. The junction had 12 bases not matched to a gene; V was cut back by 2 bases and J by 2 bases. Germline V gives CDR1 SGHDT, CDR2 YYEEEE. CDR3 in amino acids: CASSLREGAFSNTEAFF. The CDR3 DNA reads as TGTGCCAGCAGCTTACGAGAGGGGGCCTTCTCCAACACTGAAGCTTTCTTT.

The rearrangement uses TRBV7-9 and TRBJ2-3; TRBD2 agrees at 9 bases. CDR3 length equals 15 residues. Per germline, CDR1 SEHNR and CDR2 FQNEAQ (reference sequence). J gave up 5 bases and V 5 bases, and 8 bases lay outside the gene matches. CDR3 in amino acids: CASSGRGGGGDTQYF. The CDR3 DNA reads as TGTGCCAGCAGCGGTCGGGGCGGGGGGGGAGATACGCAGTATTTT.

The V call is TRBV5-3, the J call TRBJ2-3, with 8 bases lining up with TRBD2. TRBV5-3 is an open reading frame, and its role is uncertain. CDR3 length: 17 amino acids. The V gene end was trimmed by 0 bases and the J gene end by 1 base; junction bases not matched to a gene: 7. Written as DNA, the CDR3 is TGTGCCAGAAGCTTGGCGGGACCAGCGGGAGGCACAGATACGCAGTATTTT. It translates to CARSLAGPAGGTDTQYF.

The rearrangement uses TRBV4-2 and TRBJ1-5, with D possibly TRBD1 on 5 matching bases. CDR1 is LGHNA, CDR2 YNFKEQ, per germline. Trimming cost V 2 bases and J 0 bases, with 14 bases left between them. The CDR3 is made up of 17 amino acids. The CDR3 region is CASSQSWDSNSNQPQHF. CDR3 DNA sequence: TGTGCCAGCAGCCAATCCTGGGACTCTAATAGCAATCAGCCCCAGCATTTT.

The chain carries TRBV29-1 and TRBJ2-5, with 11 bases aligning to TRBD2. V lost 5 bases to trimming and J lost 4 bases; unmatched junction nucleotides: 9. Germline-derived CDR1 and CDR2 are SQVTM and ANQGSEA. CDR3 length: 15 amino acids. CDR3 in amino acids: CSVTELAGVGETQYF. As DNA, the CDR3 is TGCAGCGTTACAGAACTAGCGGGGGTTGGAGAGACCCAGTACTTC.

J is TRBJ2-3 and V is TRBV7-9, with TRBD1 matching 9 bases. V was pared by 4 bases and J by 2 bases, with 7 bases of the junction left unmatched. This CDR3 comprises 16 residues. CDR1 is SEHNR, CDR2 FQNEAQ, per germline (reference sequence). The CDR3 sequence: CASSWDRDRLTDTQYF. The CDR3 DNA is TGTGCCAGCAGCTGGGACAGGGACAGGCTCACAGATACGCAGTATTTT.

The chain joins TRBV7-6 to TRBJ2-7; TRBD1 matches at 10 bases. CDR3 length: 18 amino acids. Germline loops: CDR1 SGHVS, CDR2 FNYEAQ. J gave up 5 bases and V 2 bases, and 15 bases lay outside the gene matches. As DNA, the CDR3 is TGTGCCAGCAGCTTATATAGGGCCGGGGGACAGGGGTCCAACGAGCAGTACTTC. It specifies CASSLYRAGGQGSNEQYF.

The gene calls are TRBV4-1 and TRBJ2-1; D perhaps matches TRBD2 (5 bases). There are 13 residues in the CDR3. Germline CDR1 reads MGHRA; CDR2 reads YSYEKL. Trimming left V 2 bases short and J 9 bases short, with 11 bases between. CDR3 bases: TGCGCCAGCAGCCAAAGTCAACGGGGTGAGCAGTTCTTC. Amino acids: CASSQSQRGEQFF.

The V call is TRBV7-2, the J call TRBJ2-2, with TRBD2 identical over 10 bases. Germline CDR1 reads SGHTA; CDR2 reads FQGNSA. V lost 5 bases to trimming and J lost 7 bases; unmatched junction nucleotides: 16. This CDR3 is built from 18 residues. The chain's CDR3 is CASSPLGGSGRAIGELFF. Written as DNA, the CDR3 is TGTGCCAGCAGCCCCCTCGGGGGGAGCGGGAGGGCAATCGGGGAGCTGTTTTTT.

The chain links TRBV27 to TRBJ1-4; TRBD1 aligns across 10 bases. CDR1 and CDR2 from the germline V gene are MNHEY and SMNVEV (reference sequence). The CDR3 extends over 13 amino acids. Unmatched junction bases numbered 8, after V lost 7 bases and J lost 12 bases. The CDR3 sequence is CASNLAGTGELFF. The DNA for the CDR3 is TGTGCCAGCAACCTAGCGGGGACAGGGGAACTGTTTTTT.

The rearrangement uses TRBV9 and TRBJ2-7; 9 bases fit TRBD1. CDR3 size: 14 residues. The trim removed 2 bases at V and 3 bases at J, leaving 3 bases unmatched. Germline assignment: CDR1 SGDLS and CDR2 YYNGEE. CDR3: CASSVGQGHYEQYF. The DNA for the CDR3 is TGTGCCAGCAGCGTGGGACAGGGCCACTACGAGCAGTACTTC.

V and J are TRBV2 and TRBJ2-7, with 8 bases identical to TRBD1. CDR3 length: 14 residues. Germline V lookup: CDR1 SNHLY, CDR2 FYNNEI. V lost 4 bases, J lost 6 bases, and 8 bases stayed unmatched. DNA for the CDR3: TGTGCCAGCAGTGGGATGACAGGGGAGACCGAGCAGTACTTC. Translation gives CASSGMTGETEQYF.

V is TRBV18 and J is TRBJ1-4; unclear D gene. Germline values: CDR1 KGHSH, CDR2 LQKENI. Trimming pared 3 bases from V and 6 bases from J, leaving 11 bases between. The CDR3 extends over 14 amino acids. The CDR3 protein is CASSPLGADEKLFF. CDR3 sequence (DNA): TGTGCCAGCTCACCGCTCGGAGCTGATGAAAAACTGTTTTTT.

This chain links TRBV4-1 with TRBJ1-1; D is ambiguous. Per the germline V gene, CDR1 is MGHRA and CDR2 is YSYEKL. Trimming took 1 base from V and 11 from J, leaving 14 bases between them. CDR3 length: 13 amino acids. The CDR3 loop reads CASSQGPKDEAFF. CDR3 sequence (DNA): TGCGCCAGCAGCCAAGGCCCTAAAGATGAGGCTTTCTTT.